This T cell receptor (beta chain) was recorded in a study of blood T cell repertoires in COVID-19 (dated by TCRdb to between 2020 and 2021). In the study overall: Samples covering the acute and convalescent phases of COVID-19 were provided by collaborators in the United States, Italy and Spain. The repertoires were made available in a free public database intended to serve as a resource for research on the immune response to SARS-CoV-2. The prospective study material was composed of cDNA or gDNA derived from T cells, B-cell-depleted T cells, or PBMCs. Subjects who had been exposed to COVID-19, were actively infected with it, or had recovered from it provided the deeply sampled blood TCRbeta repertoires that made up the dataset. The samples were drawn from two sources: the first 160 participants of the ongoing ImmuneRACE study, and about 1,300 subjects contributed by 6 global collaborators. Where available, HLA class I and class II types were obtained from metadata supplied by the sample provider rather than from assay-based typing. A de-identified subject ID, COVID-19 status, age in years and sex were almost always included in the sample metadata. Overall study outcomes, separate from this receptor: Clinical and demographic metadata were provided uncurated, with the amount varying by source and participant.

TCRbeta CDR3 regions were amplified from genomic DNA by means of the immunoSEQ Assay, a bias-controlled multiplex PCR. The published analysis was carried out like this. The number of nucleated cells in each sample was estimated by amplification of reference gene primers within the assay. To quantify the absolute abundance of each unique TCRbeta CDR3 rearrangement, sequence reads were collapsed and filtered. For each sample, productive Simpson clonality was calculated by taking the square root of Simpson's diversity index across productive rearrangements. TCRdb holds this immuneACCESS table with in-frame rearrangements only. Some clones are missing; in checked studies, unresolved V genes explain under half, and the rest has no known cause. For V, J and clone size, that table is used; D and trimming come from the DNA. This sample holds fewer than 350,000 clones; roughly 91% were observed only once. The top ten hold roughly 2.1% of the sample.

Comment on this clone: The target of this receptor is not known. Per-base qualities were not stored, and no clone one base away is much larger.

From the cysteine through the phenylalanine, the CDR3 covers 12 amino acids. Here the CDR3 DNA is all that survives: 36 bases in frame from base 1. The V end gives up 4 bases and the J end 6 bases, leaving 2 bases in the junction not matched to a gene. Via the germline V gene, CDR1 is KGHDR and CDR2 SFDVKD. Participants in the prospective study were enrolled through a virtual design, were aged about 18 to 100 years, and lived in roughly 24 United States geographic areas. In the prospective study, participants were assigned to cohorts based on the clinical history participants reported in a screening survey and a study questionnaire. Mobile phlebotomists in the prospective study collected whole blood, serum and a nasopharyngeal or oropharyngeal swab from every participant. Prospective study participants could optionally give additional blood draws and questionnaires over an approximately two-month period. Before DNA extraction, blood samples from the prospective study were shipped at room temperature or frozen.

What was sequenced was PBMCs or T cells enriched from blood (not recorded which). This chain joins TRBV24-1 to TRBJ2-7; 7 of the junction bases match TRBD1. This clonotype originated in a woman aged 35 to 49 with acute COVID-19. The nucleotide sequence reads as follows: TGTGCCACCAGTGACCCAGGGGGCGAGCAGTACTTC. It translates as CATSDPGGEQYF.